The rows below give T cell receptor beta chains drawn from one sample of a study of T cell responses to AZD1222 COVID-19 vaccine. Some clones are missing from TCRdb's copy, which holds only in-frame ones; the method was immunoSEQ multiplex PCR. The profile covers about 110,000 clones, with 90% appearing a single time and 6.5% to 10% taken by the ten largest. The material was peripheral blood, obtained 28 days after the second AZD1222 dose. The receptors derive from an adult who received the AZD1222 COVID-19 vaccine. Each CDR3 is given with its conserved first and last residue. Some rows mark clone size as missing; the rest say once, few, many or name a class of expanded clone.

CDR3 protein: CASSQDVAGNEAFF
V gene: TRBV4-1
clone size: NA
J gene: TRBJ1-1

CDR3 protein: CATSRDRRGSGANVLTF
V gene: TRBV15
clone size: NA
J gene: TRBJ2-6

CDR3 protein: CASSWQGPQYF
V gene: TRBV25-1
clone size: few
J gene: TRBJ2-3

CDR3 protein: CASSPVQGARGYTF
V gene: TRBV3-1/TRBV3-2
clone size: NA
J gene: TRBJ1-2

CDR3 protein: CAWGGTGVGYGYTF
V gene: TRBV30
clone size: few
J gene: TRBJ1-2

CDR3 protein: CASSPAGQSGANVLTF
V gene: TRBV5-6
clone size: NA
J gene: TRBJ2-6

CDR3 protein: CASSATRDEQFF
V gene: TRBV9
clone size: NA
J gene: TRBJ2-1

CDR3 protein: CASIGNGETQYF
V gene: TRBV6-5
clone size: NA
J gene: TRBJ2-5

CDR3 protein: CAFGPSGNTIYF
V gene: TRBV30
clone size: NA
J gene: TRBJ1-3

CDR3 protein: CASSEAGILRNTIYF
V gene: TRBV25-1
clone size: NA
J gene: TRBJ1-3

CDR3 protein: CASNLQGGQPQHF
V gene: TRBV2
clone size: NA
J gene: TRBJ1-5

CDR3 protein: CASSPGVLNTEAFF
V gene: TRBV7-3
clone size: NA
J gene: TRBJ1-1

CDR3 protein: CASTYMIGVSTNEQFF
V gene: TRBV4-3
clone size: NA
J gene: TRBJ2-1

CDR3 protein: CAWSRVPTNYGYTF
V gene: TRBV30
clone size: NA
J gene: TRBJ1-2

CDR3 protein: CASSPNRDMWEKLFF
V gene: TRBV18
clone size: NA
J gene: TRBJ1-4

CDR3 protein: CASSFDGGSYEQYF
V gene: TRBV5-1
clone size: NA
J gene: TRBJ2-7

CDR3 protein: CASSFEDRANYGYTF
V gene: TRBV4-1
clone size: NA
J gene: TRBJ1-2

CDR3 protein: CASRGTGGFYGYTF
V gene: TRBV6-5
clone size: NA
J gene: TRBJ1-2

CDR3 protein: CASSLPGAEAFF
V gene: TRBV18
clone size: NA
J gene: TRBJ1-1

CDR3 protein: CASSATGRNSPLHF
V gene: TRBV9
clone size: NA
J gene: TRBJ1-6

CDR3 protein: CASSYQGHYGYTF
V gene: TRBV6-2/TRBV6-3
clone size: NA
J gene: TRBJ1-2

CDR3 protein: CASSYSIIEGMTEAFF
V gene: TRBV6-2/TRBV6-3
clone size: NA
J gene: TRBJ1-1

CDR3 protein: CASSELDYTDTQYF
V gene: TRBV2
clone size: NA
J gene: TRBJ2-3

CDR3 protein: CASSLGLAGGSNTGELFF
V gene: TRBV5-1
clone size: once
J gene: TRBJ2-2

CDR3 protein: CASSSLDGQVFF
V gene: TRBV7-9
clone size: NA
J gene: TRBJ1-4

CDR3 protein: CATSDPSGGRTDTQYF
V gene: TRBV24-1
clone size: NA
J gene: TRBJ2-3

CDR3 protein: CASSLNRGTYGYTF
V gene: TRBV19
clone size: NA
J gene: TRBJ1-2

CDR3 protein: CASSQERTGEVSEAFF
V gene: TRBV4-1
clone size: NA
J gene: TRBJ1-1

CDR3 protein: CASSFLRGGTDTQYF
V gene: TRBV7-2
clone size: once
J gene: TRBJ2-3